Each of the 19 T cell receptor beta chains below was sequenced from the same sample in a study of blood T cells in healthy people across ages. Alongside a J-beta primer mix, a sample-barcoded 5' primer served in a second PCR lasting roughly 6 to 11 cycles. MiXCR, run by TCRdb on the 5' RACE reads, gives a single entry per CDR3 protein. This table has some 930,000 distinct CDR3 sequences, about 27% appearing once. This sample was shared with a second study, whose subject was T cells of mothers and their children.

The source material was blood. Receptors originate from a middle-aged woman in good health.

This clonotype was seen more than once but under ten times. The chain is built from TRBV28 and TRBJ1-2; D might be TRBD1 (5 bases). Germline V gives CDR1 MDHEN, CDR2 SYDVKM. The CDR3 contains 15 residues. The V end lost 6 bases, the J end lost 8 bases, and 22 bases lay between the germline ends. The CDR3 reads CASRQFDRPGGGYTF. The CDR3 DNA sequence: TGTGCCAGCAGACAATTTGACCGCCCGGGGGGAGGCTACACCTTC.

The CDR3 region is CASSSNTNTEAFF. The CDR3 coding sequence is TGTGCCAGCAGTTCCAACACGAACACTGAAGCTTTCTTT. The V call is TRBV28, the J call TRBJ1-1; D is ambiguous. This CDR3 comprises 13 residues. CDR1 and CDR2 (germline): MDHEN, SYDVKM. The V and J ends lost 4 bases and 1 base respectively, with 7 bases between them.

This clonotype was seen many times. The gene calls are TRBV30 and TRBJ2-1; D not certain. Germline lookup yields CDR1 GTSNPN and CDR2 SVGIG (reference sequence). The CDR3 is 15 amino acids. V dropped 3 bases and J dropped 4 bases, with 16 bases sitting between them. As DNA, the CDR3 is TGTGCCTGGAGAAAACCGAACAGAAGTTACAATGAGCAGTTCTTC. This encodes CAWRKPNRSYNEQFF.

The chain combines TRBV19 with TRBJ2-7; TRBD2 aligns across 7 bases. Germline V gene lookup returns CDR1 LNHDA and CDR2 SQIVND (reference sequence). This CDR3 has 13 residues. V was clipped by 7 bases and J by 4 bases; unmatched bases: 7. The CDR3 sequence is CASNRGVEYEQYF. DNA for the CDR3: TGTGCCAGTAATCGGGGGGTAGAATACGAGCAGTACTTC.

This clonotype was found many times. The rearrangement uses TRBV28 and TRBJ2-1, with D tentatively TRBD2 (5 bases). V was clipped by 6 bases and J by 7 bases, with 28 bases between them. The V gene's germline CDR1 is MDHEN and CDR2 SYDVKM. The CDR3 runs to 18 residues. CDR3: CASRGSFFLRVQQNEQFF. The CDR3 nucleotides are TGTGCCAGCAGGGGGAGCTTCTTCCTAAGAGTCCAGCAGAATGAGCAGTTCTTC.

A note on this clonotype: A much larger clone sits a single nucleotide away, making a read error possible. This sequence joins TRBV7-8 and TRBJ2-7; no clear D. CDR3 length: 13 amino acids. V dropped 4 bases and J dropped 0 bases, with 7 bases sitting between them. CDR1 SGHVS and CDR2 FQNEAQ come from the germline V gene. The CDR3 DNA follows: TGTGCCAGCAGCTCCAACAGCTCCTACGAGCAGTACTTC. Translated: CASSSNSSYEQYF.

The chain carries TRBV7-9 and TRBJ2-1; D ambiguous. The CDR3 is 15 amino acids. Trimming removed 6 bases at V and 5 bases at J, with 17 bases between. Germline V gene lookup returns CDR1 SEHNR and CDR2 FQNEAQ (reference sequence). The CDR3 coding sequence is TGTGCCAGCAGTGAATCCCCGAACAGAAACAATGAGCAGTTCTTC. Its translation: CASSESPNRNNEQFF.

In this sample, this clonotype turned up a few times. The rearrangement links TRBV7-9 to TRBJ2-3; D uncertain. Trimming shortened V by 5 bases and J by 1 base, and 13 bases separated the two germline ends. The V gene's germline CDR1 is SEHNR and CDR2 FQNEAQ (reference sequence). The CDR3 covers 15 residues. CDR3 residues: CASSMNGEGTDTQYF. In nucleotides, the CDR3 is TGTGCCAGCAGCATGAATGGAGAAGGCACAGATACGCAGTATTTT.

This clonotype was observed a single time. A much larger clone differs by one base, so this may be a read error. The chain couples TRBV20-1 to TRBJ2-3, with a tentative D call TRBD2 (5 bases). V was shortened by 0 bases and J by 12 bases, with 19 bases between the two germline ends. Germline CDR1 DFQATT, CDR2 SNEGSKA (reference sequence). The CDR3 extends over 14 amino acids. CDR3 sequence (DNA): TGCAGTGCTAGAGATCCGAAGGGCGGAGGATCACAGTATTTT. The encoded protein is CSARDPKGGGSQYF.

This sequence joins TRBV20-1 and TRBJ2-7; 7 nucleotides agree with TRBD1. CDR1 is DFQATT, CDR2 SNEGSKA, per germline (reference sequence). J gave up 3 bases and V 2 bases, and 7 bases lay outside the gene matches. The CDR3 covers 14 residues. The CDR3 bases are TGCAGTGCTAGACGTGACCGGGACAGCTACGAGCAGTACTTC. It is translated as CSARRDRDSYEQYF.

The chain couples TRBV5-1 to TRBJ1-2, with a weak D call TRBD1 (5 bases). The CDR3 consists of 13 residues. Germline V CDR1 and CDR2: SGHRS, YFSETQ. V lost 1 base and J 7 bases, leaving 11 bases between the germline ends. CDR3 bases: TGCGCCAGCAGCTTGCAGGGAGACTGTGGCTACACCTTC. It is translated as CASSLQGDCGYTF.

About this clonotype itself: At one end, the junction sequence differs from germline, possibly due to a read error. The chain couples TRBV12-5 to TRBJ2-5, with D perhaps TRBD2 (7 bases). The CDR3 loop spans 13 amino acids. Per the germline V gene, CDR1 is LGHNT and CDR2 is FRNRAP. The CDR3 sequence is CTSADSDQETQYF. DNA for the CDR3: TGTACTAGCGCGGACAGTGACCAAGAGACCCAGTACTTC.

About this clonotype itself: This may be a read error: a much more frequent sequence differs by one nucleotide. This rearrangement joins TRBV29-1 to TRBJ1-2, with TRBD1 as a possible D gene (5 bases). The CDR3 totals 13 residues. Germline V gene sequence: CDR1 SQVTM, CDR2 ANQGSEA. V was shortened by 7 bases and J by 0 bases, with 12 bases between the two germline ends. The CDR3, as DNA: TGCAGCGGGGACGGACCCACTAACTATGGCTACACCTTC. Encoded protein: CSGDGPTNYGYTF.

This clonotype was seen repeatedly, ten times or more. This chain links TRBV7-2 with TRBJ2-7; 8 nucleotides align to TRBD2. V lost 1 base to trimming and J lost 6 bases; unmatched junction nucleotides: 5. The CDR3 extends over 14 amino acids. The germline gives CDR1 SGHTA, CDR2 FQGNSA. The CDR3 bases are TGTGCCAGCAGCTTAGGCGGGGGGAACCGCGAGCAGTACTTC. Protein: CASSLGGGNREQYF.

This clonotype was seen many times. This chain uses TRBV7-3 with TRBJ2-5, with D perhaps matching TRBD2 (6 bases). Germline V gives CDR1 SGHTA, CDR2 FQGTGA. Trimming stripped 2 bases from V and 5 bases from J, with 15 bases between. The CDR3 has 15 amino acids. This CDR3 is CASSLGTAVAETQYF. The CDR3 nucleotides are TGTGCCAGCAGCTTAGGGACTGCCGTGGCGGAGACCCAGTACTTC.

V is TRBV20-1 and J is TRBJ2-7; no definite D call. Trimming left V 1 base short and J 2 bases short, with 12 bases between. Germline V gives CDR1 DFQATT, CDR2 SNEGSKA (reference sequence). CDR3 length: 14 amino acids. CDR3: CSARAAGQTYEQYF. CDR3 sequence (DNA): TGCAGTGCTAGAGCGGCAGGTCAGACCTACGAGCAGTACTTC.

This clonotype was observed many times. This chain connects TRBV7-8 to TRBJ2-7; 8 bases fit TRBD1. From germline, CDR1 is SGHVS and CDR2 FQNEAQ. The V and J ends lost 2 bases and 7 bases, in that order; junction bases with no gene match: 25. The CDR3 is 20 residues long. The CDR3 reads CASSLTVGQGAFVRLREQYF. For the CDR3, the DNA is TGTGCCAGCAGCTTAACTGTAGGGCAGGGGGCGTTCGTTCGACTACGGGAGCAGTACTTC.

A few counts support this clonotype. The V call is TRBV12-3 or TRBV12-4, the J call TRBJ2-1; 7 bases agree with TRBD1. The CDR3 extends over 13 amino acids. The V gene end was trimmed by 6 bases and the J gene end by 8 bases; junction bases not matched to a gene: 7. DNA of the CDR3: TGTGCCAGCAGGGCCAGGGGGAAGGATGAGCAGTTCTTC. This gives the protein CASRARGKDEQFF.

This clonotype was seen once. This chain connects TRBV9 to TRBJ1-1, with 8 bases matching TRBD1. Trimming at V came to 4 bases and at J to 5 bases, leaving 10 bases not matched to a gene. Germline CDR1 is SGDLS and CDR2 is YYNGEE. This CDR3 has 15 amino acids. CDR3 nucleotides: TGTGCCAGCAGCACCACCGGACAGGGAAAGACTGAAGCTTTCTTT. This sequence encodes CASSTTGQGKTEAFF.